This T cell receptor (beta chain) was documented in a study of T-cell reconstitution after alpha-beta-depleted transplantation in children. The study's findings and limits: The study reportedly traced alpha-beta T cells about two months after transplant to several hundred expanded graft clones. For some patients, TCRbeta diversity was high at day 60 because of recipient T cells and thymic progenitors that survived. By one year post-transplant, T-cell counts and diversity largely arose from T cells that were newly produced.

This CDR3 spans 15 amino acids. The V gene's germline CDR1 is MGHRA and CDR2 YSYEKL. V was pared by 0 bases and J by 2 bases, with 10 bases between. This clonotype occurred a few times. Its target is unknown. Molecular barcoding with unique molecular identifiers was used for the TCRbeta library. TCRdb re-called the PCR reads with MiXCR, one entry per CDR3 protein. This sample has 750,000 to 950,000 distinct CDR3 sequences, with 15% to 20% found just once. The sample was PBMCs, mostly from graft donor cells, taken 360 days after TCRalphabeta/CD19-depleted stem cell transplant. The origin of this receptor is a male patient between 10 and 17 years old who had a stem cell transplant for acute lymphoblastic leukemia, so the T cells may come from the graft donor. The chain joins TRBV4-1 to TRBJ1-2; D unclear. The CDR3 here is CASSQDRGPNYGYTF. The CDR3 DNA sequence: TGCGCCAGCAGCCAAGATAGAGGGCCGAACTATGGCTACACCTTC.